This passage covers 9 T cell receptor beta chains from one sample sequenced in a study of T cell repertoires in cytomegalovirus infection. TCRdb called the reads again in MiXCR, with one record for every CDR3 protein. This table holds approximately 100,000 distinct CDR3 sequences, under 25% found once. The sequenced material came from CD8+ T cells from PBMCs. These receptor sequences come from a human donor in good health (CMV status not recorded). Some clones in this sample may be carry-over from other donors' samples.

V is TRBV27 and J is TRBJ1-2; 7 positions agree with TRBD1. The V gene's germline CDR1 is MNHEY and CDR2 SMNVEV (reference sequence). V was pared by 8 bases and J by 5 bases, with 11 bases of the junction left unmatched. CDR3 size: 14 residues. Written as DNA, the CDR3 is TGTGCCAGCTGGCCCCAGGGGGTAGGGTATGGCTACACCTTC. It codes for CASWPQGVGYGYTF.

This clonotype was seen more than once but under ten times. The chain joins TRBV19 to TRBJ1-1; 7 nucleotides align to TRBD1. The CDR3 has 17 amino acids. Germline trimming cut 5 bases from V and 3 bases from J; bases unmatched to any gene: 15. Germline values: CDR1 LNHDA, CDR2 SQIVND (reference sequence). CDR3 protein: CASSFFRQGDPYTEAFF. The CDR3 DNA is TGTGCCAGTAGTTTCTTCCGACAGGGTGACCCCTACACTGAAGCTTTCTTT.

A few counts support this clonotype. The chain recombines TRBV20-1 with TRBJ2-1; 8 bases fit TRBD1. Germline V gene data show CDR1 as DFQATT and CDR2 as SNEGSKA (reference sequence). Germline trimming cut 2 bases from V and 3 bases from J; bases unmatched to any gene: 9. The CDR3 covers 16 residues. CDR3 nucleotides: TGCAGTGCTAGATTTGAACCAGGGGGCTACTACAATGAGCAGTTCTTC. Translating it yields CSARFEPGGYYNEQFF.

This clonotype was detected a few times. The V call is TRBV12-3 or TRBV12-4, the J call TRBJ2-3; D not certain. CDR3 length equals 13 residues. Trimming cost V 6 bases and J 1 base, with 8 bases left between them. The CDR3 region is CASSPGRTDTQYF. CDR3 DNA: TGTGCCAGCAGCCCTGGCCGCACAGATACGCAGTATTTT.

This clonotype was counted ten times or more. The V gene is TRBV12-3 or TRBV12-4, the J gene TRBJ2-3, with D perhaps matching TRBD1 (6 bases). V was shortened by 0 bases and J by 6 bases, with 13 bases between the two germline ends. CDR3 length equals 15 residues. The CDR3 loop reads CASSLAPRTADTQYF. CDR3 in DNA: TGTGCCAGCAGTTTAGCCCCTCGGACAGCCGATACGCAGTATTTT.

The CDR3 is CASSEGTYNEQFF. The CDR3 bases are TGTGCCAGCAGCGAGGGAACCTACAATGAGCAGTTCTTC. The V gene is TRBV7-6, the J gene TRBJ2-1, with D possibly TRBD2 on 5 matching bases. V was clipped by 5 bases and J by 2 bases, with 7 bases between them. The CDR3 has 13 amino acids. Germline loops: CDR1 SGHVS, CDR2 FNYEAQ.

The V call is TRBV6-6, the J call TRBJ2-7; D is perhaps TRBD2 (6 bases). With 0 bases removed from V and 6 bases from J, the gap between germline ends came to 21 bases. CDR1 MNHNY and CDR2 SVGAGI come from the germline V gene (reference sequence). The CDR3 spans 17 residues. CDR3 DNA: TGTGCCAGCAGTTACTCGAGCGGGCCTAGGAGAGGGAGCGAGCAGTACTTC. This gives the protein CASSYSSGPRRGSEQYF.

This rearrangement joins TRBV28 to TRBJ2-3, with 11 bases identical to TRBD1. Germline V gene sequence: CDR1 MDHEN, CDR2 SYDVKM. The CDR3 covers 18 residues. V trimming: 7 bases; J trimming: 5 bases; junction bases outside the gene matches: 17. CDR3 loop: CASTQKGRDRGYGDTQYF. CDR3 coding DNA: TGTGCCAGCACTCAAAAAGGCCGGGACAGGGGGTATGGAGATACGCAGTATTTT.

This chain joins TRBV15 and TRBJ2-1; tentatively, D is TRBD2 (5 bases). Germline CDR1 LNHNV, CDR2 YYDKDF (reference sequence). This CDR3 contains 14 residues. V lost 0 bases and J 9 bases, leaving 12 bases between the germline ends. CDR3 in DNA: TGTGCCACCAGCAGAGATCTTGCAGGACTTGAGCAGTTCTTC. Its protein is CATSRDLAGLEQFF. Filled out from reference TRBV15 and TRBJ2-1, the complete variable domain reads DAMVIQNPRYQVTQFGKPVTLSCSQTLNHNVMYWYQQKSSQAPKLLFHYYDKDFNNEADTPDNFQSRRPNTSFCFLDIRSPGLGDTAMYLCATSRDLAGLEQFFGPGTRLTVL.